This T cell receptor (beta chain) was recorded in a study of control samples from healthy donors and cancer patients. Profiled with immunoSEQ multiplex PCR; TCRdb holds only in-frame clones, not every one. There are over 90,000 clones in the sample; about 90% occur only once, and over 2% lies in the top ten. CDR3 size: 19 residues. Germline-derived CDR1 and CDR2 are SGHTA and FQGNSA. The junction had 12 bases not matched to a gene; V was cut back by 1 base and J by 0 bases. The rearrangement uses TRBV7-2 and TRBJ1-3; 7 bases match TRBD1. The sequencing input was blood. This receptor was obtained from a woman aged 18 to 35 in good health. The CDR3 sequence: CASSLDGRGIASSGNTIYF. The DNA for the CDR3 is TGTGCCAGCAGCTTAGATGGCAGGGGGATAGCAAGCTCTGGAAACACCATATATTTT.